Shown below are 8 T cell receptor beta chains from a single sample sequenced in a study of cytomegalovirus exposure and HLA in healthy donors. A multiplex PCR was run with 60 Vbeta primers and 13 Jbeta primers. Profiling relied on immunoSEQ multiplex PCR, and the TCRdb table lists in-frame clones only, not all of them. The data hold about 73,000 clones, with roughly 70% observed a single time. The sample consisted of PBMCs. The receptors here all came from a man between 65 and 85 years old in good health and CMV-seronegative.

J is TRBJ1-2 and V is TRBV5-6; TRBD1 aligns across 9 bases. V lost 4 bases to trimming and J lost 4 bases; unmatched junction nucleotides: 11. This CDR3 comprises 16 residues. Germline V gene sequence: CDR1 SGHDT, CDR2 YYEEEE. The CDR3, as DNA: TGTGCCAGCAGCAGGTCAGGACAGGGGACCCTCTATGGCTACACCTTC. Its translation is CASSRSGQGTLYGYTF.

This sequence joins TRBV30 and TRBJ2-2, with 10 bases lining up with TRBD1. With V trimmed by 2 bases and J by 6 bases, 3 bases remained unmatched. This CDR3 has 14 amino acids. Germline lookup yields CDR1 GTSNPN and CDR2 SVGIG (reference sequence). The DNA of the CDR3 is TGTGCCTGGAGTAAAGGGACAGGGGCCGGGGAGCTGTTTTTT. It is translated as CAWSKGTGAGELFF.

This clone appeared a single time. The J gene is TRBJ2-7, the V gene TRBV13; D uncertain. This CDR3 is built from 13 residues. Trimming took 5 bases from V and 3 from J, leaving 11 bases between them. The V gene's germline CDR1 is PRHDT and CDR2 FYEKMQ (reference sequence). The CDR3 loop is CASSKIADYEQYF. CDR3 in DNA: TGTGCCAGCAGCAAAATAGCAGACTACGAGCAGTACTTC.

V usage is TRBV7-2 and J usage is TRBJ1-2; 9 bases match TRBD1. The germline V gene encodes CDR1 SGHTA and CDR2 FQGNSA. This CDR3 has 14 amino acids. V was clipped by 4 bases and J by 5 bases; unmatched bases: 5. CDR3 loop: CASSSTGGGYGYTF. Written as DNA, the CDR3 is TGTGCCAGCAGCTCGACAGGGGGGGGGTATGGCTACACCTTC.

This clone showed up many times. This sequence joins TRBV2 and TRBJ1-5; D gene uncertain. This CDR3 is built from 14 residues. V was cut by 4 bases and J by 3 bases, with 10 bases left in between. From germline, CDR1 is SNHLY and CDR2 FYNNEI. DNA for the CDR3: TGTGCCAGCAGTGGAGGGTGGGACAATCAGCCCCAGCATTTT. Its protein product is CASSGGWDNQPQHF.

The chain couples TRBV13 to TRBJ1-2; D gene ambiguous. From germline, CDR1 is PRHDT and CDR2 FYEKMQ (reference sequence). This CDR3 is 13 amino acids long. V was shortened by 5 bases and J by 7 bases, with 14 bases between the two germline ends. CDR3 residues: CASSPSRVSGYTF. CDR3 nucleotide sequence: TGTGCCAGCAGCCCATCGAGGGTGAGTGGCTACACCTTC.

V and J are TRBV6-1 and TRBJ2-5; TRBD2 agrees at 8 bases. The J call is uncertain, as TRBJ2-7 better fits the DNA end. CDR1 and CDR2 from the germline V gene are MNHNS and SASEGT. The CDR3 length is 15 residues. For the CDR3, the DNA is TGTGCCAGCAGTGACTCACTAGCGGTGCACTACGAGCAGTACTTC. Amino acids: CASSDSLAVHYEQYF.

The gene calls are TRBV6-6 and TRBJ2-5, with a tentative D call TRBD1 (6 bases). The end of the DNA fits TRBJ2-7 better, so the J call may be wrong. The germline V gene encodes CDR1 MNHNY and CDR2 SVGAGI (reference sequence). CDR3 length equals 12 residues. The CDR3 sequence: CASSSGVYEQYF. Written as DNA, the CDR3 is TGTGCCAGCAGCTCAGGGGTTTACGAGCAGTACTTC.